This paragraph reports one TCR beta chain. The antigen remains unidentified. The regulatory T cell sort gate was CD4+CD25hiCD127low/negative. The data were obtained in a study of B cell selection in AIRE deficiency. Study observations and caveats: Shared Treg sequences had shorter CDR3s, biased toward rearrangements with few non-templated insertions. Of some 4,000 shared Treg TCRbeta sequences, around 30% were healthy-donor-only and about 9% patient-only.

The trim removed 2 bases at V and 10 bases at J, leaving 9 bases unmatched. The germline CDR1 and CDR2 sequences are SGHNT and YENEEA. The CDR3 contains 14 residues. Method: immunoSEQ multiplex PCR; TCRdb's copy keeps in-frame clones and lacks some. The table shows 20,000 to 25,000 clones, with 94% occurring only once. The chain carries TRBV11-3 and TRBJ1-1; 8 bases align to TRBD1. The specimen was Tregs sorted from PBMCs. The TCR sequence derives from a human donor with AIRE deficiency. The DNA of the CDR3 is TGTGCCAGCAGCTTAACCCCGGACAGGGTCGGAGCTTTCTTT. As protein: CASSLTPDRVGAFF.